This T cell receptor (beta chain) was identified during a study of T cells in localized non-small cell lung cancer (dated by TCRdb to about 2020). Turning to the overall study: T cell repertoires of more than 200 early-stage NSCLC patients were analyzed, with tumors being compared against uninvolved tumor-adjacent lungs. The cohort was made up of around 250 treatment-naive NSCLC patients whose localized lung tumors had been resected. NSCLC patients had a mean age of around 66 years, and 129 were male and 107 female. Beyond this particular receptor, the publication reports: Because the study design was exploratory, TCR variables were selected using unadjusted p-values without false-discovery rate correction. A median of roughly 60 of the top 100 tumor clones were detected in paired uninvolved adjacent lung, and about 29 of these tumor clones were also found among the top 100 clones of the paired uninvolved adjacent lung. Because multi-region sequencing of the tumors was not done, intratumor heterogeneity could not be ruled out. Uninvolved tumor-adjacent lung showed the highest T cell clonality, higher than tumor, which suggests more focused antigenic responses in the adjacent lung. Longer overall survival was associated with higher blood T cell density, whereas shorter survival was associated with higher adjacent-lung clonality.

This clone is judged large (0.1 to 1%). Its antigen is currently not known. No clone much larger than this one lies a single base away; base qualities are absent. The immunoSEQ Assay was used to sequence TCR beta CDR3 regions from DNA. For the original study's pipeline: To compute T cell density, TCR beta template counts were normalized to usable DNA, which was estimated by amplifying housekeeping genes. Richness was estimated using the preseqR package, with extrapolation to 400,000 templates for PBMC samples and to 120,000 templates for tissue samples. Clonality was defined by subtracting Pielou's evenness from one. Tissue-enriched TCRs were identified by differential abundance testing using productive amino-acid clonotypes, minimum total count 5 and alpha 0.1. Repertoire overlap between compartments was quantified with the Jaccard Index and Morisita Overlap Index. GLIPH clustered TCR beta CDR3s with public tetramer-defined viral CDR3s; viral motifs required at least three viral sequences plus V-gene enrichment. TCRdb took over this immuneACCESS table, retaining in-frame rearrangements with V and J assigned. Such tables are incomplete; in checked studies, under half of the missing clones stem from an unresolved V gene, and the remainder is unexplained. V and J calls plus clone size are reproduced from that table; the DNA served to infer D and trimming. The sample data list under 3,000 clones, and approximately 40% of these were observed just once. The top ten clonotypes cover about 4.1% of the sample.

The CDR3 runs 13 amino acids, cysteine and phenylalanine included. Of all the DNA, just the CDR3 is kept, 39 bases in frame from base 1. Taken from the germline V gene, the CDR1 and CDR2 loops are MNHGY and SAAAGT. The V end gives up 6 bases and the J end 3 bases, leaving 5 bases in the junction not matched to a gene. The TCR sequence derives from a male donor aged 60 or older with stage II squamous cell lung carcinoma. Recombination linked TRBV6-8 to TRBJ2-7; 7 nucleotides in the junction match TRBD2. Material: lymph node tissue, obtained before any cancer treatment. The CDR3: CASRARDYYEQYF. The nucleotide sequence reads TGTGCCAGCAGGGCTAGGGACTACTACGAGCAGTACTTC.